This TCR beta chain was documented in a study of CD8 T cells in Susac syndrome. The study sequenced TCR beta in blood CD8+ and CD4+ T cells. The CDR3 length is 13 residues. Trimming cost V 1 base and J 3 bases, with 6 bases left between them. From germline, CDR1 is KGHSH and CDR2 LQKENI. An input of roughly 0.45 to 1 ug of RNA was subjected to reverse transcription using random hexamers. Multiplex PCR with immunoSEQ amplified the TCR beta CDR3 across 54 Vbeta and 13 Jbeta. TCRdb re-derived calls from the immunoSEQ multiplex PCR reads in MiXCR, one entry per CDR3 protein. The repertoire holds about 250,000 distinct CDR3 sequences, with approximately 92% as singletons.

V gene TRBV18 combines with J gene TRBJ1-1; D unclear. Material: CD4+ T cells from PBMCs. The TCR originated in a human donor with multiple sclerosis. CDR3: CASSPLRDTEAFF. Here the CDR3 DNA reads TGTGCCAGCTCACCACTGCGGGACACTGAAGCTTTCTTT. The complete variable domain, with remaining parts taken from reference TRBV18 and TRBJ1-1, reads NAGVMQNPRHLVRRRGQEARLRCSPMKGHSHVYWYRQLPEEGLKFMVYLQKENIIDESGMPKERFSAEFPKEGPSILRIQQVVRGDSAAYFCASSPLRDTEAFFGQGTRLTVV.